These T cell receptor beta chains were read from a single sample in a study of blood T cells in healthy people across ages. Each CDR3 protein gets one entry after TCRdb re-called the 5' RACE reads with MiXCR. The data hold 650,000 to 800,000 distinct CDR3 sequences, with approximately 52% observed a single time. Sequencing was performed on blood. The receptors originated from an elderly woman in good health. CDR3s include the opening cysteine and the closing phenylalanine or tryptophan. D genes are given only for firm matches. Only some rows state a clone size, as once, few, many or a class for expanded clones.

j_gene,abundance,d_gene,v_gene,CDR3aa,CDR3nt
TRBJ1-2,NA,NA,TRBV7-8,CASSLAPMARTPVYGYTF,TGTGCCAGCAGCTTAGCGCCCATGGCCCGCACACCCGTCTATGGCTACACCTTC
TRBJ2-1,few,TRBD2,TRBV6-5,CASQLAGLNEQFF,TGTGCCAGTCAACTAGCGGGGCTCAATGAGCAGTTCTTC
TRBJ2-1,NA,TRBD2,TRBV7-2,CASSSGRAKNNEQFF,TGTGCCAGCAGTAGCGGGAGAGCAAAAAACAATGAGCAGTTCTTC
TRBJ2-2,NA,NA,TRBV7-9,CASSSPPGDSGAGELFF,TGTGCCAGCAGCTCGCCCCCAGGGGATAGTGGTGCCGGGGAGCTGTTTTTT
TRBJ1-2,few,NA,TRBV9,CASSVGQARAGYGYTF,TGTGCCAGCAGCGTAGGGCAGGCAAGGGCCGGCTACGGCTACACCTTC
TRBJ1-1,few,NA,TRBV29-1,CSAGRTEAFF,TGCAGCGCAGGGCGAACTGAAGCTTTCTTT
TRBJ1-4,many,NA,TRBV9,CASSVDISEKLFF,TGTGCCAGCAGCGTAGACATAAGTGAAAAACTGTTTTTT
TRBJ1-5,many,NA,TRBV4-2,CASSQDGGNQPQHF,TGTGCCAGCAGCCAAGATGGGGGCAATCAGCCCCAGCATTTT
TRBJ1-4,NA,NA,TRBV12-3/TRBV12-4,CASSLAGKLFF,TGTGCCAGCAGTTTAGCCGGGAAACTGTTTTTT
TRBJ1-1,NA,NA,TRBV12-3/TRBV12-4,CASSPSGGATEAFF,TGTGCCAGCAGCCCCTCCGGGGGTGCAACTGAAGCTTTCTTT
TRBJ2-3,NA,TRBD2,TRBV19,CASSMVSGSGQVLDMQYF,TGTGCCAGTAGTATGGTTAGCGGGAGCGGTCAAGTACTCGATATGCAGTATTTT
TRBJ2-1,NA,NA,TRBV6-5,CASNSIRDGTYEQFF,TGTGCCAGCAACTCCATACGGGACGGCACCTACGAGCAGTTCTTC
TRBJ1-5,NA,NA,TRBV6-6,CARSQGSNQPQHF,TGTGCCAGAAGTCAGGGTTCTAATCAGCCCCAGCATTTT
TRBJ1-1,NA,NA,TRBV29-1,CSVDIRGEAFF,TGCAGCGTTGATATACGGGGTGAAGCTTTCTTT
TRBJ2-5,NA,TRBD2,TRBV20-1,CSARDNTGGVETQYF,TGCAGTGCTAGAGATAACACGGGGGGAGTGGAGACCCAGTACTTC
TRBJ2-5,few,NA,TRBV2,CAIAAGETQYF,TGTGCCATCGCAGCGGGAGAGACCCAGTACTTC
TRBJ2-1,NA,TRBD2,TRBV2,CASGTARGAANEQFF,TGTGCCAGCGGGACCGCGCGGGGGGCCGCAAATGAGCAGTTCTTC